A selection of T cell receptor beta chains follows, all from one sample in a study of control samples from healthy donors and cancer patients. Profiling relied on immunoSEQ multiplex PCR, and the TCRdb table lists in-frame clones only, not all of them. Of 130,000 or so clones listed, over 85% are singletons. The sequenced material came from PBMCs. These receptors were collected from a man aged 50 or older with head and neck cancer. CDR3s include the opening cysteine and the closing phenylalanine or tryptophan. The D gene is left open where the match is weak. Only part of the rows carry a size: once, few, many, or a class if the clone is expanded.

j_gene,abundance,d_gene,v_gene,CDR3nt,CDR3aa
TRBJ2-7,few,-,TRBV3-1/TRBV3-2,TGTGCCAGCAGCCAAGATCAGGGCTACGAGCAGTACTTC,CASSQDQGYEQYF
TRBJ1-2,-,TRBD1,TRBV7-9,TGTGCCAGCAGCTGGGACAGGAACTATGGCTACACCTTC,CASSWDRNYGYTF
TRBJ1-2,-,-,TRBV30,TGTGCCTCCCCGGGGCTGGGGCAAGGGTATGGCTACACCTTC,CASPGLGQGYGYTF
TRBJ2-5,-,-,TRBV14,TGTGCCAGCAACAGACAGAGTGGAGAGACCCAGTACTTC,CASNRQSGETQYF
TRBJ1-4,-,-,TRBV27,TGTGCCAGCAGTTTCGGGATCCTTAATGAAAAACTGTTTTTT,CASSFGILNEKLFF
TRBJ2-1,-,-,TRBV27,TGTGCCAGCAGTTTAGGACTCCCCAATGAGCAGTTCTTC,CASSLGLPNEQFF
TRBJ2-7,-,TRBD1,TRBV27,TGTGCCAGCAGTTTAGCCAGGGGGCACGAGCAGTACTTC,CASSLARGHEQYF
TRBJ2-1,-,TRBD1,TRBV12-3/TRBV12-4,TGTGCCGTAGCCAGGGGGTCATACAATGAGCAGTTCTTC,CAVARGSYNEQFF
TRBJ2-3,-,-,TRBV6-6,TGTGCCAGCCATCTCGGCGGATACACAGATACGCAGTATTTT,CASHLGGYTDTQYF
TRBJ1-6,-,-,TRBV6-6,TGTGCCAGCAGTTACTCGATCGGGGGGCTTAATTCACCCCTCCACTTT,CASSYSIGGLNSPLHF
TRBJ2-5,-,-,TRBV5-1,TGCGCCACCCGATTCAATCAAGGGACCCAGTACTTC,CATRFNQGTQYF
TRBJ2-5,-,-,TRBV9,TGTGCCAGCAGCGTACGGGGAGAGTACCAAGAGACCCAGTACTTC,CASSVRGEYQETQYF
TRBJ1-1,-,TRBD1,TRBV25-1,TGTGCCAGCAAGGACAGGGATTGGAACACTGAAGCTTTCTTT,CASKDRDWNTEAFF
TRBJ1-1,once,-,TRBV7-7,TGTGCCAGCAGCTTAGAACAAGGGGCTTTCTTT,CASSLEQGAFF
TRBJ1-1,once,-,TRBV3-1/TRBV3-2,TGTGCCAGCAGCCAAGCCAGGGGCGTCGTGAACACTGAAGCTTTCTTT,CASSQARGVVNTEAFF
TRBJ1-5,-,-,TRBV6-5,TGTGCCAGCAGTTCTACGTCGGGGTATCAGCCCCAGCATTTT,CASSSTSGYQPQHF
TRBJ1-3,-,-,TRBV19,TGTGCCAGTAGTATGACAGTCTCTGGAAACACCATATATTTT,CASSMTVSGNTIYF
TRBJ1-4,-,-,TRBV5-5,TGTGCCAGCAGCCCCGGACAAGCAAATGAAAAACTGTTTTTT,CASSPGQANEKLFF
TRBJ1-1,once,-,TRBV25-1,TGTGCCAGCAGTGCACGGTGGGGGGGGAGCACTGAAGCTTTCTTT,CASSARWGGSTEAFF
TRBJ2-5,-,-,TRBV5-1,TGCGCCAGCAGCCCCGGGGCCCAGGGGCGGACCCAGTACTTC,CASSPGAQGRTQYF
TRBJ2-1,-,-,TRBV6-5,TGTGCCAGCAGTACCCGGGACCCCGAGGTGCAGTTCTTC,CASSTRDPEVQFF
TRBJ1-4,-,-,TRBV28,TGTGCCAGCAGTTTGGTCAGGGTTCGTGAAAAACTGTTTTTT,CASSLVRVREKLFF
TRBJ2-7,-,TRBD2,TRBV10-2,TGCGCCAGCAGCTGGACTAGCGGGTCCTACGAGCAGTACTTC,CASSWTSGSYEQYF
TRBJ2-7,-,-,TRBV30,TGTGCCTGGAGTGGGCAGGGGGGCTACGAGCAGTACTTC,CAWSGQGGYEQYF
TRBJ2-5,few,-,TRBV24-1,TGTGCCACCAGTGTTGGTAGTGGGGGGCGGACCCAGTACTTC,CATSVGSGGRTQYF
TRBJ2-1,-,-,TRBV7-9,TGTGCCAGCAGCTTATCTTTGCAGATATACAATGAGCAGTTCTTC,CASSLSLQIYNEQFF
TRBJ2-1,-,-,TRBV15,TGTGCCACCAGCTCTAGCTGGAGTCCGCCGGACCATGAGCAGTTCTTC,CATSSSWSPPDHEQFF
TRBJ2-2,-,-,TRBV19,TGTGCCAGTAGTATATTTGCCGGGGAGCTGCTTTTT,CASSIFAGELLF
TRBJ2-1,-,-,TRBV4-1,TGCGCCAGCAGCCAAGAGGTGGACCAGCAGTTCTTC,CASSQEVDQQFF
TRBJ2-4,-,-,TRBV5-6,TGTGCCAGCAGCTTTGACCTAGCCAAAAACATTCAGTACTTC,CASSFDLAKNIQYF
TRBJ1-4,-,TRBD1,TRBV18,TGTGCCAGCTCACCCCTCGACAGGGTCAACGAAAAACTGTTTTTT,CASSPLDRVNEKLFF
TRBJ1-5,-,TRBD1,TRBV3-1/TRBV3-2,TGTGCCAGCAGTAGAGGGACAGGGGGTTTGAAGCCCCAGCATTTT,CASSRGTGGLKPQHF
TRBJ2-1,-,TRBD2,TRBV28,TGTGCCAGCAGTTTTTCATTAGCGGGAAGCTCCTACAATGAGCAGTTCTTC,CASSFSLAGSSYNEQFF
TRBJ2-3,-,TRBD2,TRBV2,TGTGCCAGCAGACCGACTAGCGGGGGGCGGGTTACGCAGTATTTT,CASRPTSGGRVTQYF
TRBJ2-1,-,TRBD2,TRBV5-1,TGCGCCAGCAGCGAGGGACTAGCGGCTCGAAATGAGCAGTTCTTC,CASSEGLAARNEQFF
TRBJ2-5,-,-,TRBV29-1,TGCAGCGTTGCTCAAGAGACCCAGTACTTC,CSVAQETQYF
TRBJ2-1,-,-,TRBV6-5,TGTGCCAGCAGTTACGGGCAGACTTACAATGAGCAGTTCTTC,CASSYGQTYNEQFF
TRBJ2-7,-,TRBD1,TRBV7-9,TGTGCCAGCAGCCCCCGGGACAGGCCCTCCTACGAGCAGTACTTC,CASSPRDRPSYEQYF
TRBJ1-4,-,-,TRBV27,TGTGCCAGCAGTCTCCAGGGGATAGGTGAAAAACTGTTTTTT,CASSLQGIGEKLFF
TRBJ2-3,-,-,TRBV10-3,TGTGCCATCAGTGAGTCGAAATTAGATACGCAGTATTTT,CAISESKLDTQYF
TRBJ2-3,-,-,TRBV28,TGTGCCAGCAGTCTCCAAGGGGGGACATACACAGATACGCAGTATTTT,CASSLQGGTYTDTQYF
TRBJ2-7,-,-,TRBV4-2,TGTGCCAGCAGCCAAGATATGGCTAAATCCTACGAGCAGTACTTC,CASSQDMAKSYEQYF
TRBJ2-5,-,TRBD2,TRBV5-6,TGTGCCAGCAGCTTGGAACTAGCGGGGACTACCAAGAGGACCCAGTACTTC,CASSLELAGTTKRTQYF
TRBJ2-1,-,-,TRBV27,TGTGCCAGCAGTCCACACAGGGGAGGGGGGTTTGAAGAGCAGTTCTTC,CASSPHRGGGFEEQFF
TRBJ2-3,-,TRBD2,TRBV7-9,TGTGCCAGCAGCTTAGTGCAGAGGTCCGGGGGGGATAGCACAGATACGCAGTATTTT,CASSLVQRSGGDSTDTQYF
TRBJ1-2,-,-,TRBV28,TGTGCCAGCAGTTTAAACAGGGATGTGGATGGCTACACCTTC,CASSLNRDVDGYTF
TRBJ1-2,-,TRBD1,TRBV3-1/TRBV3-2,TGTGCCAGCAGACCTACAGGGGGAGACTATGGCTACACCTTC,CASRPTGGDYGYTF
TRBJ2-7,-,-,TRBV27,TGTGCCAGCAGCTCCACCGGCTACGAGCAGTACTTC,CASSSTGYEQYF
TRBJ1-2,-,-,TRBV7-2,TGTGCCAGCAGCTCATCGGGACGGCATGGCTACACCTTC,CASSSSGRHGYTF
TRBJ1-1,medium-sized,TRBD1,TRBV28,TGTGCCAGCAGGAACAGGGGGGACACTGAAGCTTTCTTT,CASRNRGDTEAFF
TRBJ1-2,once,-,TRBV3-1/TRBV3-2,TGTGCCAGCAGCCCTTCTTCAGTGCTTAACTATGGCTACACCTTC,CASSPSSVLNYGYTF
TRBJ1-3,-,-,TRBV12-3/TRBV12-4,TGTGCCAGCAGACCAAGCTCTGGAAACACCATATATTTT,CASRPSSGNTIYF
TRBJ1-4,-,TRBD1,TRBV19,TGTGCCAGTGGGACAGCTCGGTCGAATGAAAAACTGTTTTTT,CASGTARSNEKLFF
TRBJ1-2,-,-,TRBV5-4,TGTGCCAGCAGCTTGACCCCGGGGTGGGGCTACACCTTC,CASSLTPGWGYTF
TRBJ2-1,few,-,TRBV5-4,TGTGCCAGCAGCTTGGACAGCAGCTCCTACAATGAGCAGTTCTTC,CASSLDSSSYNEQFF